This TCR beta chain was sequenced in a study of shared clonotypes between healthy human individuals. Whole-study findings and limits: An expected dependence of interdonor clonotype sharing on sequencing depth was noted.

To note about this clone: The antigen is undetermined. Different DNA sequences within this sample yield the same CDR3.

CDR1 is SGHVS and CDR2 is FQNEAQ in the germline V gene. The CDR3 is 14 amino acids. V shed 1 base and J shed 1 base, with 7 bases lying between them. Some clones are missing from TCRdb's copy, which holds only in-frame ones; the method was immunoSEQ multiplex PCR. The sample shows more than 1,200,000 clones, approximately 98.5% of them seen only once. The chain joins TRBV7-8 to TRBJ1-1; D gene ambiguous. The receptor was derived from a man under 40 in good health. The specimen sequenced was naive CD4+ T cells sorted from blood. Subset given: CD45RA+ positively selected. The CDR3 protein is CASSLVLGNTEAFF. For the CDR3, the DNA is TGTGCCAGCAGCTTAGTACTTGGGAACACTGAAGCTTTCTTT.